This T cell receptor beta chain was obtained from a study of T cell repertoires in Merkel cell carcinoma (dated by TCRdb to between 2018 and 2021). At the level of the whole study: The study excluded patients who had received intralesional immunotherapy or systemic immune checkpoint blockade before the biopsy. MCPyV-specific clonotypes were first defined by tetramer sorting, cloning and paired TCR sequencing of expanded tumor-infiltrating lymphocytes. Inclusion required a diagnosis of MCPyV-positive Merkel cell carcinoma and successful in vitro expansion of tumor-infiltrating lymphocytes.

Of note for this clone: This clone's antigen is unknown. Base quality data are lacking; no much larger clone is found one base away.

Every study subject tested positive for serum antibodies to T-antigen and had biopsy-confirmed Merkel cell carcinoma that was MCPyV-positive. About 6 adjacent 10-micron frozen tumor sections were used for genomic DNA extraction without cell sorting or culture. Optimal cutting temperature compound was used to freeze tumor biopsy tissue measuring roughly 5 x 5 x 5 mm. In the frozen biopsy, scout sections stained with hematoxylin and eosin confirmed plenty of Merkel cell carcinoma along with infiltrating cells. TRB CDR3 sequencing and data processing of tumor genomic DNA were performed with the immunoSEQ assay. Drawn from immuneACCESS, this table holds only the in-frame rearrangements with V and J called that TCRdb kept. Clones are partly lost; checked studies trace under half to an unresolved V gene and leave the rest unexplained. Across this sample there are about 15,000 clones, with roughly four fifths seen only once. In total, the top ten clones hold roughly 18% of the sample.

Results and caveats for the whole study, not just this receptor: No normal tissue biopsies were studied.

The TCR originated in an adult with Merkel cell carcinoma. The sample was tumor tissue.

The CDR3 in this case is CASSPVGYGYTF. The DNA is as follows: TGTGCCAGCAGTCCGGTGGGCTATGGCTACACCTTC. This sequence uses TRBV28 and TRBJ1-2, with the D gene too uncertain to name. Cut back by 5 bases and 4 bases, the V and J ends lie 8 bases apart. Sequences MDHEN (CDR1) and SYDVKM (CDR2) are obtained from the germline V gene. The CDR3 has 12 amino acids, counting the end cysteine and phenylalanine. Kept here is only the CDR3 DNA, which spans 36 bases and is read in frame from base 1.